The clone carrying this TCR beta chain was counted between two and nine times. Its cognate antigen is unknown. 60 Vbeta and 13 Jbeta primers were used in PCR. Methods used by the authors: The authors later counted roughly 77 million unique TCR beta chains, 9.5 million to 11 million of them shared. Profiled with immunoSEQ multiplex PCR; TCRdb holds only in-frame clones, not every one. The D gene and trimming were derived from the DNA, and the V and J assignments and clone size from that table. The data hold some 150,000 clones, with 70% to 80% observed a single time. This sample was taken from a study of cytomegalovirus exposure and HLA in healthy donors. V shed 6 bases and J shed 2 bases, with 16 bases lying between them. The CDR3 is 15 residues long. Germline V gene data show CDR1 as SGHRS and CDR2 as YFSETQ. Overall study results and limits: Excluded: some indistinguishable V segments such as TRBV6-2 and TRBV6-3. Per a prior analysis, the majority of TCR beta V segments were productive roughly 87% or roughly 30% of the time.

The chain uses TRBV5-1 and TRBJ2-3, with D perhaps matching TRBD2 (6 bases). Sample: PBMCs. The receptor was isolated from a woman younger than 45 in good health and CMV-seropositive. The DNA of the CDR3 is TGCGCCAGCACCCCGGGTAGCGGATACACAGATACGCAGTATTTT. It codes for CASTPGSGYTDTQYF.